The text below deals with one T cell receptor beta chain. Repertoires were generated with immunoSEQ multiplex PCR, while TCRdb's copy carries only in-frame clones and drops some. Of about 340,000 clones listed, 93% are singletons. This entry is derived from a study of brain T cells in children with intractable seizures. There are 18 residues in the CDR3. The J segment lost 2 bases and the V segment lost 1 base, leaving 10 bases of the junction unmatched. Looked up from germline, CDR1 is LGHDT and CDR2 is YNNKEL (reference sequence). Described time point: blood from clinic visit 5 months post-surgery; TSC patient then seizure free.

The specimen was peripheral blood, collected approximately 5 months after surgery. This rearrangement joins TRBV3-1 (or the pseudogene TRBV3-2) to TRBJ2-5; 10 bases match TRBD1. The receptor was derived from a boy in the first two years of life with tuberous sclerosis and intractable seizures. The CDR3 sequence is CASSQVKWTGGTQETQYF. CDR3 DNA sequence: TGTGCCAGCAGCCAAGTTAAATGGACAGGGGGGACACAAGAGACCCAGTACTTC.